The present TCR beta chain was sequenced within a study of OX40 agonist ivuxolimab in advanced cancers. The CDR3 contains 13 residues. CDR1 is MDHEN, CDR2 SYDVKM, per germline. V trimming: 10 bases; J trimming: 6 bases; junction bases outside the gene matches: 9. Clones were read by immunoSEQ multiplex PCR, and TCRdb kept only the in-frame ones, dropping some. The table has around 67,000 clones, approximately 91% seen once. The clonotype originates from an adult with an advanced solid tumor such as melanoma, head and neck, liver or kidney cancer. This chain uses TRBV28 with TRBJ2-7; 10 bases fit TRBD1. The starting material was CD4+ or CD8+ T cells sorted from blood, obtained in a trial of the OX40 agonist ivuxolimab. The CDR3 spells CAIRGTGVGEQYF. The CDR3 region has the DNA TGTGCCATCAGGGGGACAGGGGTGGGCGAGCAGTACTTC.